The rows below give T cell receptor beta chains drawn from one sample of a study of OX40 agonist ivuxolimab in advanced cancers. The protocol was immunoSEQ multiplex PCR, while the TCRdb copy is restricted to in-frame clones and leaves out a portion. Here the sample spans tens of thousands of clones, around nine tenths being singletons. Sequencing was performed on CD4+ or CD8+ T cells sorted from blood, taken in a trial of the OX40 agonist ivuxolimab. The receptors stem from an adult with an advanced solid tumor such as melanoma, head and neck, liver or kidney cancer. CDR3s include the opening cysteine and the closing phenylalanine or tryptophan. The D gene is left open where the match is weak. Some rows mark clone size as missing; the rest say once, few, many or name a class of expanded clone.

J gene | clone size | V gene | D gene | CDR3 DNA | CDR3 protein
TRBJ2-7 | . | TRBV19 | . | TGTGCCAGTAGTCAGGGCCCGAGCTCCTACGAGCAGTACTTC | CASSQGPSSYEQYF
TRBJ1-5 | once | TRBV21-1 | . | TGTGCCAGCAGCCTCGGAAAGAGCAATCAGCCCCAGCATTTT | CASSLGKSNQPQHF
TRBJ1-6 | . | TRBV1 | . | TGCACCAGCAGTGGGACAGATTATAATTCACCCCTCCACTTT | CTSSGTDYNSPLHF
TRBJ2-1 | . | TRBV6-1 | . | TGTGCCAGCAGTGGTCAAAACGGGAACTACAATGAGCAGTTCTTC | CASSGQNGNYNEQFF
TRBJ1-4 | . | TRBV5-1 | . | TGCGCCAGCAGCTTGGCGACGGGGACCCGCACTAATGAAAAACTGTTTTTT | CASSLATGTRTNEKLFF
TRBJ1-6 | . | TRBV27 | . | TGTGCCAGCAGTTTACGGACCCCCCAGAGCTCCTATAATTCACCCCTCCACTTT | CASSLRTPQSSYNSPLHF
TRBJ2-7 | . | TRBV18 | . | TGTGCCAGCTCGCGACCTCCCTCTAGGGGCGAGCAGTACTTC | CASSRPPSRGEQYF
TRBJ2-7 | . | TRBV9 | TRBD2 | TGTGCCAGCAGCGTAGGGCCTAGCGGGAGAATGTACGAGCAGTACTTC | CASSVGPSGRMYEQYF
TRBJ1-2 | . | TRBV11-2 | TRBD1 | TGTGCCAGCAGCTACGGAGGGGGCGGTACCGTCTATGGCTACACCTTC | CASSYGGGGTVYGYTF
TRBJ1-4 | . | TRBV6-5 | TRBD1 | TGTGCCAGCAGTTCAGACAGGGGGCTGGAAAAACTGTTTTTT | CASSSDRGLEKLFF
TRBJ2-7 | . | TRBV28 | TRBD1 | TGTGCCAGCAGCAACCCGGGACAGGGGGCGGAGTACTTC | CASSNPGQGAEYF
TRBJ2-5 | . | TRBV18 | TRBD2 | TGTGCCAGCTCACCGATGGGTAGCGGGAGCGGTGAGACCCAGTACTTC | CASSPMGSGSGETQYF